The T cell receptor (beta chain) under discussion was sequenced for a study of early T cells in non-severe SARS-CoV-2 infection. Study background: Whole-blood bulk RNA, unsorted, was sequenced, and chains were unpaired. General study findings and limits: Anti-spike CD8 specificities were favored by VDJdb matching, whose results missed private and CD4 specificities.

Tagging with unique molecular identifiers was applied to individual cDNA molecules. TCRdb analysed the 5' RACE reads with MiXCR anew, one entry per CDR3 protein. The table lists some 52,000 distinct CDR3 sequences, 8% of them singletons, with about a tenth in the top ten. Concerning this clonotype itself: Its antigen is not known.

The origin of this receptor is an adult who was a healthcare worker with PCR-confirmed SARS-CoV-2 infection or an uninfected control (not recorded which). The sequenced sample was whole blood.

DNA for the CDR3: TGCGCCAGCAGCCCCCCGGCTTTCTTT. Protein sequence: CASSPPAFF. The chain uses TRBV5-1 and TRBJ1-1; no clear D gene. Germline V lookup: CDR1 SGHRS, CDR2 YFSETQ. The length of the CDR3 is 9 residues. V gave up 4 bases and J gave up 11 bases, with 6 bases separating them.